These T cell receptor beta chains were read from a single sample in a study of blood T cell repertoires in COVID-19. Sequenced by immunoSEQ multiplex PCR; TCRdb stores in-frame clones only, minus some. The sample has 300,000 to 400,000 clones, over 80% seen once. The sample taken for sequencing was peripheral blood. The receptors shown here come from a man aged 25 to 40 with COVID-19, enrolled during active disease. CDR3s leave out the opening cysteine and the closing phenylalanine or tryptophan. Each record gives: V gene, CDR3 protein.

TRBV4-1,ASSHPNGGSGSYGYT
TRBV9,ASSPTGDSGANVLT
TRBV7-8,ASSLAVWTSSEQF
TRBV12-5,ASGLITGGVYEQY
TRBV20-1,SAGTGYGYT
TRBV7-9,ASSLRGAPGEQY
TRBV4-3,ASSQVEGSGARGNEQF
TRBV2,ASNGQGPHSNQPQH
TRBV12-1,ASSTDRDKGYEQY
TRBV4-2,ASTMTSGSSYNEQF
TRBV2,ASTYDRAYEQY
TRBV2,ASSQQGAHSKQY
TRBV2,ASSERSLGLYEQY
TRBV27,ASTRRGGANVLT
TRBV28,ASSFRLAGPTYEQY
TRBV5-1,ASSSQGFEKLF
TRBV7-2,ASSYGTGAKFGGNTEAF
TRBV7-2,ASSQEPVYGYT
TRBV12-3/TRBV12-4,ASSHTDQETQY
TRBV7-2,ASSLAGQGTSYEQY
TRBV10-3,AISESGLLGQY
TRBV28,ASSSGQGDSPLH
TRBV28,ASSSLGDRGQVGQF
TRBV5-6,ASSPRTSGGYSYEQY
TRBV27,ASSSIRGEASGNYEQY
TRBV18,ASSPITGELF
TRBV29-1,SVGTGPNQPQH
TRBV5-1,ASSLMWGLVGNEQF
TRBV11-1,ASSVGENTIY
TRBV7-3,ASSLRAGAVYNEQF
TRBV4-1,ASSQVYTGNTEAF
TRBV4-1,ASSPKGSPARDEAF
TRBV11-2,ASSLRPRSGELF
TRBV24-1,ATSVGGTSSEQF
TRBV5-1,ASSYGTSGYEQY
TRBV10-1,ASILPRGVPGLEQY